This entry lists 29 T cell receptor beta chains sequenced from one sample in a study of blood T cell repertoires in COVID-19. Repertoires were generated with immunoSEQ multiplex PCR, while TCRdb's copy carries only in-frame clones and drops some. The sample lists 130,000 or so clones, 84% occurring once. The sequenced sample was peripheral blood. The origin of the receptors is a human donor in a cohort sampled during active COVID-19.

CDR3 sequence reads: CASRVQGGYGYTF. DNA of the CDR3: TGTGCCAGCAGAGTACAGGGTGGCTATGGCTACACCTTC. The rearrangement links TRBV6-5 to TRBJ1-2; possibly TRBD1 for D (6 bases). CDR3 length: 13 amino acids. V gave up 6 bases and J gave up 4 bases, with 12 bases separating them. Per germline, CDR1 MNHEY and CDR2 SVGAGI.

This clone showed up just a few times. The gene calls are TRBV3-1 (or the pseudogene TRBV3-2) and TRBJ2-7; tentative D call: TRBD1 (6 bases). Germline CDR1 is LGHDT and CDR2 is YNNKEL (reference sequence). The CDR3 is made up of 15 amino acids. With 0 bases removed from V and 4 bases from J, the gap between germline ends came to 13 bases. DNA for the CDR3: TGTGCCAGCAGCCAAGATGAATTCGGGACATACGAGCAGTACTTC. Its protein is CASSQDEFGTYEQYF.

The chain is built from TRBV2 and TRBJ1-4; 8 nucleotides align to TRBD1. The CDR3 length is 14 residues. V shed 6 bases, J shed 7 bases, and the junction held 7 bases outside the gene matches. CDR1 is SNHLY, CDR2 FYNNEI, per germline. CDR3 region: CASSNRGTSEKLFF. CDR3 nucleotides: TGTGCCAGCAGCAACAGGGGGACGAGTGAAAAACTGTTTTTT.

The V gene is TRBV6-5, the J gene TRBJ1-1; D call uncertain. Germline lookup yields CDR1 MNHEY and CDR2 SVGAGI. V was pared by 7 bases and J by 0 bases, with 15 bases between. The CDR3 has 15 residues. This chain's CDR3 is CASMGSTLMNTEAFF. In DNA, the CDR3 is TGTGCCAGCATGGGGAGCACTCTTATGAACACTGAAGCTTTCTTT.

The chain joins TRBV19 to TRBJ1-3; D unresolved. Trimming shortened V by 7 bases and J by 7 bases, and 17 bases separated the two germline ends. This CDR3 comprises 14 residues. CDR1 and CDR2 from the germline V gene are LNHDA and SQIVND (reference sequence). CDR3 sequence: CASNPRDRGNTIYF. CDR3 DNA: TGTGCCAGTAACCCAAGGGATCGAGGGAACACCATATATTTT.

CDR3 in DNA: TGTGCCATCAGTGAGTCGATATTGCCAGGGGCTAATGAAAAACTGTTTTTT. Translation gives CAISESILPGANEKLFF. The J gene is TRBJ1-4, the V gene TRBV10-3; a weak D match, TRBD1 (6 bases). The V end lost 0 bases, the J end lost 3 bases, and 14 bases lay between the germline ends. Germline CDR1 and CDR2: ENHRY and SYGVKD. The length of the CDR3 is 17 residues.

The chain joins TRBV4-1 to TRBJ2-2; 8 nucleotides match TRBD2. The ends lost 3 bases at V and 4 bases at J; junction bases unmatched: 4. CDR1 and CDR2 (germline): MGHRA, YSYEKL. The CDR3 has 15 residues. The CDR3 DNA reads TGCGCCAGCAGCCATCGTGCGGGGGGCACCGGGGAGCTGTTTTTT. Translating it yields CASSHRAGGTGELFF.

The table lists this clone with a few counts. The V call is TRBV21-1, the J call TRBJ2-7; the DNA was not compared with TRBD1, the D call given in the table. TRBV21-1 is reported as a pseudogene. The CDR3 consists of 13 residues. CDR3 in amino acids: CASQIRGRCEQYF. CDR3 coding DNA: TGTGCCAGCCAAATTAGGGGGCGCTGCGAGCAGTACTTC.

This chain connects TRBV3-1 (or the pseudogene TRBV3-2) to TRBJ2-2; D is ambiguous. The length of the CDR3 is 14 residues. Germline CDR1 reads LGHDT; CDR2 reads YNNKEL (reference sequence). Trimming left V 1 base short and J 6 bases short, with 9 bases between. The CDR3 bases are TGTGCCAGCAGCCAAGCGAATAGTCCCGGGGAGCTGTTTTTT. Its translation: CASSQANSPGELFF.

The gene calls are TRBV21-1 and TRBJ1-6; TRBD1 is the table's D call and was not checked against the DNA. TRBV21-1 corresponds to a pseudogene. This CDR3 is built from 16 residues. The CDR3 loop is CASSNTRDRANSPLHF. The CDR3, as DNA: TGTGCCAGCAGCAACACCAGGGACAGGGCAAATTCACCCCTCCACTTT.

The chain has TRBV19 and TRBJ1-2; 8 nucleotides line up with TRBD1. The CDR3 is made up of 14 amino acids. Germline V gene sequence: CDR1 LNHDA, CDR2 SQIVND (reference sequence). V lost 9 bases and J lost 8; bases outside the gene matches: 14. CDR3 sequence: CASRVGQGLRGYTF. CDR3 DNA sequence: TGTGCCAGCCGCGTAGGACAGGGTTTAAGGGGCTACACCTTC.

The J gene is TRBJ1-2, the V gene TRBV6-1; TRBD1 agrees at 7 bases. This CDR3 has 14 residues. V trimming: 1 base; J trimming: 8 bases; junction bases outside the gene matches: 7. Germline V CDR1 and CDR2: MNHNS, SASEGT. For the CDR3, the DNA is TGTGCCAGCAGTGAAGTTCTACAGGGGAGCGGCTACACCTTC. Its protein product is CASSEVLQGSGYTF.

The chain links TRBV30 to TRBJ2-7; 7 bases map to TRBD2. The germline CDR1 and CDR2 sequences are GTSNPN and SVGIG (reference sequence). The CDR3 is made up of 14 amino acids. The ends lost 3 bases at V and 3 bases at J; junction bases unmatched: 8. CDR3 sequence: CAWRGGTGDYEQYF. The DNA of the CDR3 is TGTGCCTGGAGGGGGGGGACCGGGGACTACGAGCAGTACTTC.

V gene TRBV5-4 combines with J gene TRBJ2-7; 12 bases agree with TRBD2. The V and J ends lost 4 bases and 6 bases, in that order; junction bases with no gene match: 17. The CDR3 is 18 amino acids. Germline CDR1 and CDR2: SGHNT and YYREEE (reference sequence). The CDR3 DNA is TGTGCCAGCAGCGCCCCCGGACTAGCGGGGTCGTCGTGGCGCGAGCAGTACTTC. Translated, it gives CASSAPGLAGSSWREQYF.

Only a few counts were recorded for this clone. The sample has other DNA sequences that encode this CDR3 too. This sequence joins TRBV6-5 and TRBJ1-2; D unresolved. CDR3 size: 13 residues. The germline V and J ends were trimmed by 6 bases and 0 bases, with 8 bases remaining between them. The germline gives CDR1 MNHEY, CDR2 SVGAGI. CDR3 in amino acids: CASSLDSNYGYTF. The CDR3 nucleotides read TGTGCCAGCAGCTTGGACTCTAACTATGGCTACACCTTC.

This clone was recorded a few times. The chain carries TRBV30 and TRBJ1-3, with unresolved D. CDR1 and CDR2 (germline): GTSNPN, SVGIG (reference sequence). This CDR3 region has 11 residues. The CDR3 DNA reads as TGTGTCTCACACCGGGTTGACACCATATATTTT. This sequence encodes CVSHRVDTIYF.

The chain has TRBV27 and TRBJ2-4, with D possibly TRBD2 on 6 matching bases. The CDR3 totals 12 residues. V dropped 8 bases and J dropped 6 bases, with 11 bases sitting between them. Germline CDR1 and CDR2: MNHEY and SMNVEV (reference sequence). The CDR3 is CASAGLSNIQYF. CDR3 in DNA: TGTGCCAGCGCGGGACTCTCAAACATTCAGTACTTC.

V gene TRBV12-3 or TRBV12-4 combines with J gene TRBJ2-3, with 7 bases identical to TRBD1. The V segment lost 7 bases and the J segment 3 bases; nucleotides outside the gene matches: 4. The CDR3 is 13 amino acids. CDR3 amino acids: CASIKTGTDTQYF. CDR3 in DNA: TGTGCCAGCATTAAGACAGGGACAGATACGCAGTATTTT.

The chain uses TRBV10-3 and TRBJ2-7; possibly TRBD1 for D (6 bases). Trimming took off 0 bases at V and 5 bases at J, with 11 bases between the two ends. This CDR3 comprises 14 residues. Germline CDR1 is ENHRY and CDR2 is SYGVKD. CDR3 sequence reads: CAISESVQGNEQYF. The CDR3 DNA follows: TGTGCCATCAGTGAGTCGGTTCAGGGGAACGAGCAGTACTTC.

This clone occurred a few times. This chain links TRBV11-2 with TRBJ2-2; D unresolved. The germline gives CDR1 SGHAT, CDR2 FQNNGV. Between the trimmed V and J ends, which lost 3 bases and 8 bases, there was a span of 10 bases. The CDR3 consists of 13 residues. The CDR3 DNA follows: TGTGCCAGCAGCTTCGAGCTACTGGGGGAGCTGTTTTTT. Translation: CASSFELLGELFF.

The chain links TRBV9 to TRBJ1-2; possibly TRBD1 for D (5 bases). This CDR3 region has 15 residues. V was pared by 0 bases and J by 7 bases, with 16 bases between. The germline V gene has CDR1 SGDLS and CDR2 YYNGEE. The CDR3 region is CASSVVPTDSPGYTF. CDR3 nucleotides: TGTGCCAGCAGCGTAGTTCCGACAGACTCACCTGGCTACACCTTC.

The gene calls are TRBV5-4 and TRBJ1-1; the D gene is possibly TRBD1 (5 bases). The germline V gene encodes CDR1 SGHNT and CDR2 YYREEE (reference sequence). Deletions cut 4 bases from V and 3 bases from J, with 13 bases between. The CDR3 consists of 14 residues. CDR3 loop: CASSLGDFDTEAFF. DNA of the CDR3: TGTGCCAGCAGCCTAGGGGATTTCGACACTGAAGCTTTCTTT.

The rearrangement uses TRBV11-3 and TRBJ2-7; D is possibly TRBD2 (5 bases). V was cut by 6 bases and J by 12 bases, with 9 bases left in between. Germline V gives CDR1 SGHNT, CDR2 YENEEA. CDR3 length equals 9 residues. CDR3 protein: CASRDRGYF. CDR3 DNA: TGTGCCAGCAGAGACCGGGGGTACTTC. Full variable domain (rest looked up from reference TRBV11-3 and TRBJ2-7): EAGVVQSPRYKIIEKKQPVAFWCNPISGHNTLYWYLQNLGQGPELLIRYENEEAVDDSQLPKDRFSAERLKGVDSTLKIQPAELGDSAVYLCASRDRGYFGPGTRLTVT.

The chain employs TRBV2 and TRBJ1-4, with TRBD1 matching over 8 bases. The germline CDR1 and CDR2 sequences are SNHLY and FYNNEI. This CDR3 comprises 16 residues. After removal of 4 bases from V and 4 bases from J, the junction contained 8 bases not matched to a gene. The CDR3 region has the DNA TGTGCCAGCAGTGCCGGACAGGGAAGTGGTAATGAAAAACTGTTTTTT. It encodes CASSAGQGSGNEKLFF. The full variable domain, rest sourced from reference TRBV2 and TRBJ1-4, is EPEVTQTPSHQVTQMGQEVILRCVPISNHLYFYWYRQILGQKVEFLVSFYNNEISEKSEIFDDQFSVERPDGSNFTLKIRSTKLEDSAMYFCASSAGQGSGNEKLFFGSGTQLSVL.

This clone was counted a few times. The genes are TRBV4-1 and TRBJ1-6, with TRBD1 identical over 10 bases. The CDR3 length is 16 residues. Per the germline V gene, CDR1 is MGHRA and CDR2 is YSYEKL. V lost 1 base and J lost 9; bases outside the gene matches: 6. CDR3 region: CASSQATGGAFSPLHF. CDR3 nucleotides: TGCGCCAGCAGCCAAGCGACAGGGGGCGCATTTTCACCCCTCCACTTT.

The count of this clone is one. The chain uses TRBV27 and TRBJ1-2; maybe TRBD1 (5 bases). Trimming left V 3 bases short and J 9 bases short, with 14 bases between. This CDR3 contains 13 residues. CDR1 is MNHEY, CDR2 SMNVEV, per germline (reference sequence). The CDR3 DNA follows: TGTGCCAGCAGTTTCCGGGACTCCTGGAGCTACACCTTC. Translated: CASSFRDSWSYTF.

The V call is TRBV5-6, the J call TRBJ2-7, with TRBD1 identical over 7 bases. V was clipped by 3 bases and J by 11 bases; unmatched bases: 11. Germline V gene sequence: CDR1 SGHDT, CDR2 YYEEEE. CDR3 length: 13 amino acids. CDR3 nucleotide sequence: TGTGCCAGCAGCTCGAGCCGACAGGGTCGAAAGTACTTC. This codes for CASSSSRQGRKYF.

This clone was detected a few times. Written as DNA, the CDR3 is TGTGCCAGCAGCTCCTTAACAGGGTCTGCTGGAAACACCATATATTTT. Its protein product is CASSSLTGSAGNTIYF. The chain employs TRBV11-2 and TRBJ1-3; tentatively, D is TRBD1 (6 bases). CDR3 length: 16 amino acids. Between the trimmed V and J ends, which lost 4 bases and 2 bases, there was a span of 15 bases. Germline V gene lookup returns CDR1 SGHAT and CDR2 FQNNGV. Full variable domain (outside the CDR3, taken from reference TRBV11-2 and TRBJ1-3): EAGVAQSPRYKIIEKRQSVAFWCNPISGHATLYWYQQILGQGPKLLIQFQNNGVVDDSQLPKDRFSAERLKGVDSTLKIQPAKLEDSAVYLCASSSLTGSAGNTIYFGEGSWLTVV.

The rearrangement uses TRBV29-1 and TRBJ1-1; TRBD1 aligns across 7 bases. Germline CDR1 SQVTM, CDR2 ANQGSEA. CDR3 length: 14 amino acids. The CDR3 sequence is CRVVTGTENTEAFF. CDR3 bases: TGCAGGGTAGTAACCGGGACAGAGAACACTGAAGCTTTCTTT.